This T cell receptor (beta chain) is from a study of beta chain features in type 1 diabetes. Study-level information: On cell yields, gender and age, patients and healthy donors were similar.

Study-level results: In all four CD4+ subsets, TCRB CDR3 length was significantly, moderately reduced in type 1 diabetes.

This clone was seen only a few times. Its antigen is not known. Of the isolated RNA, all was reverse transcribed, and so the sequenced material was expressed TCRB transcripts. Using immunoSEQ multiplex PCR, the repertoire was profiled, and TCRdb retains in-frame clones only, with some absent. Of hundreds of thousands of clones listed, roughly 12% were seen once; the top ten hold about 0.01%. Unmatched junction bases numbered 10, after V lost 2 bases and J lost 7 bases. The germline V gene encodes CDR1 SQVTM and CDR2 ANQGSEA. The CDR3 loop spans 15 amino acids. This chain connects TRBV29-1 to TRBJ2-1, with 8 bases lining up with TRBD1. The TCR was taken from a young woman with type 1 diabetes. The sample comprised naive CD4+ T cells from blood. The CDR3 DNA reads TGCAGCGTTGAACTCGGGGCCAGGGGGCAGAATGAGCAGTTCTTC. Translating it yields CSVELGARGQNEQFF.